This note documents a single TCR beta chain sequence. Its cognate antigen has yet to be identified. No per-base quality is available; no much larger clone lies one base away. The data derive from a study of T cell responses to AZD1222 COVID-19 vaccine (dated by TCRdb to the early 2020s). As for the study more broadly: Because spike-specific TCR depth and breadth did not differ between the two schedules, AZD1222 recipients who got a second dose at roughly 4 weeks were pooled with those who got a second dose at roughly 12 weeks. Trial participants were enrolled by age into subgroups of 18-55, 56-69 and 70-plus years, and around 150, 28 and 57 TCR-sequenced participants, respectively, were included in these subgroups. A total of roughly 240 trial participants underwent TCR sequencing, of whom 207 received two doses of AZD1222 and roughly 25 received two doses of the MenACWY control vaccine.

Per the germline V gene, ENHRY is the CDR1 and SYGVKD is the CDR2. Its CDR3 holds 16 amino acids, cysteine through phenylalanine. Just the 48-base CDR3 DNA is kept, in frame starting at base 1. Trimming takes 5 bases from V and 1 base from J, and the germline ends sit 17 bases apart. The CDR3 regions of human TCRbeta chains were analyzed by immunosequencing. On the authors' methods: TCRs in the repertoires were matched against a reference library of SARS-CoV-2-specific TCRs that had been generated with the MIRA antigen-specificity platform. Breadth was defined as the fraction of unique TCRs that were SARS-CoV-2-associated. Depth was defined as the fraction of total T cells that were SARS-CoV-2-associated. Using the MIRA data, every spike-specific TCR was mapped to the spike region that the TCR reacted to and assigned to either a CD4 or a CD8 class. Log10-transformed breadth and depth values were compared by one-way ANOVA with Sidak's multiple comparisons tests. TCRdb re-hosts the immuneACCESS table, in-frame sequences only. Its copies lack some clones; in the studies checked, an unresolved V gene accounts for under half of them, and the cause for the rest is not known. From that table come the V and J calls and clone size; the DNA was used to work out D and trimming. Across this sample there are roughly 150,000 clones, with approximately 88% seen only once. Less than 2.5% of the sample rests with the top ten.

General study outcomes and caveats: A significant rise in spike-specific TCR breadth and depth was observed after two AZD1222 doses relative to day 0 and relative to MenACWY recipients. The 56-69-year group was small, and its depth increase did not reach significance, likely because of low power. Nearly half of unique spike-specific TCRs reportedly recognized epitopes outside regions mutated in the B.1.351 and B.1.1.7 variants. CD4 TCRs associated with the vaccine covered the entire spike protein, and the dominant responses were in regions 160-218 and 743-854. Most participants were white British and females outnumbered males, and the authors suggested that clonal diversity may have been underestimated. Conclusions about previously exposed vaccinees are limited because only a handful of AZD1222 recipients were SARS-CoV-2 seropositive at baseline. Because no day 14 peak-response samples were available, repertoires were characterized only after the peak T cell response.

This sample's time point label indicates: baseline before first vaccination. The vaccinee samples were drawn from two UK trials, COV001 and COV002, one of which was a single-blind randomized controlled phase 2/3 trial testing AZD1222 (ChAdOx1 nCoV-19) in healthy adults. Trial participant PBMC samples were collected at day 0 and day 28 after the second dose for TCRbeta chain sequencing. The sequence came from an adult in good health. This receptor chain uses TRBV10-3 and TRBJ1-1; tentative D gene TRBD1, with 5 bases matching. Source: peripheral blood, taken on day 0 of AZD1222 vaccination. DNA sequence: TGTGCCATCAGTCCCCGGGGGGAGGAGTCGAACACTGAAGCTTTCTTT. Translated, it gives CAISPRGEESNTEAFF.